This T cell receptor (beta chain) appears in the sequencing data of a study of blood T cell repertoires in COVID-19. At the level of the study: T cells, B-cell-depleted T cells, or PBMCs provided the cDNA or gDNA that served as material.

The CDR3 is made up of 15 amino acids. The germline gives CDR1 SGHDT, CDR2 YYEEEE. The germline V and J ends were trimmed by 5 bases and 3 bases, with 17 bases remaining between them. A single count supports this clone. Clones were sequenced by immunoSEQ multiplex PCR, and TCRdb holds only the in-frame ones, with some missing. This table has 88,000 or so clones, 70% to 80% appearing once. The gene calls are TRBV5-6 and TRBJ1-2, with a tentative D call TRBD1 (6 bases). The sequenced sample was peripheral blood. The receptor was derived from a human donor in a cohort sampled during active COVID-19. CDR3 region: CASREAGAGDYGYTF. The CDR3 DNA sequence: TGTGCCAGCAGAGAGGCAGGGGCAGGGGACTATGGCTACACCTTC.